A single T cell receptor beta chain is shown here with its context. Its target antigen remains unknown. Per the germline V gene (reference sequence), DFQATT is the CDR1 and SNEGSKA is the CDR2. The CDR3 spans 13 residues, from the cysteine through the phenylalanine. No DNA is given. This record comes from a study of CXCR3-negative and CXCR3-positive naive CD8 T cells (dated by TCRdb to about 2019). Background for the entire study: About 135 million TRB reads were obtained in total, roughly 1.5 +/- 0.3 million reads per library. Data from around 11 donors, pooled across two independent experiments, went into the diversity and physicochemical repertoire analyses. TRBV-TRBJ cluster analysis included naive subsets from about 5 donors and memory cells from 3 donors.

The paper's findings and limits, for the study overall: Comparably high repertoire diversity was found in both naive subsets, whereas much lower repertoire diversity was found in memory CD8+ T cells. Compared with CXCR3-negative naive cells, CXCR3-positive naive cells had TRB CDR3s with higher hydrophobicity (lower Kidera factor 4), lower energy, and higher strength and volume indices. Naive CXCR3-negative and CXCR3-positive cells from the same donor showed similar TRBV-TRBJ usage, whereas memory cells showed distinct patterns. Freshly isolated PBMCs were used for most assays because CXCR3 expression went down partially after cryopreservation. Surface CD5, linked to self-reactivity in mice, was comparable between naive subsets; TCR interaction strength was therefore also inferred from TRB CDR3 physicochemical properties.

For each CD8+ T cell subset, flow sorting was done in triplicate, and 300,000 to 350,000 cells per subset went directly into RLT lysis buffer. Naive CD8+ T cells were defined stringently as CD45RO-CCR7+CD27+CD95- to exclude memory contaminants. Peripheral blood mononuclear cells were isolated from buffy coats by standard density gradient centrifugation. A FACSAria III was used to flow-sort naive CXCR3-negative and CXCR3-positive CD8+ T cells. An RNeasy Mini Kit was used to extract total RNA from the sorted cells. The data were produced on a NextSeq 550. The Human TCR Profiling Kit (MiLaboratory) was used to make UMI-labeled 5' RACE TRB cDNA libraries. cDNA synthesis used the entire amount of extracted RNA, and PCR amplification then used the entire amount of cDNA produced. Libraries were prepared in parallel with an identical number of PCR cycles. The authors' pipeline ran thus. With a requirement of at least two reads per UMI, MIGEC and MiXCR extracted about 48,000 +/- 9,800 unique UMI-labeled TRB cDNA molecules per library. On average, each library contained roughly 40,000 +/- 10,000 functional in-frame TRB CDR3 nucleotide clonotypes without stop codons. After downsampling to 5000 UMI-labeled TRB molecules per sample, diversity metrics such as normalized Shannon-Wiener and Chao1 were calculated in VDJtools. Clonotype-size-weighted physicochemical properties of the central five CDR3 residues (interaction energy, strength, volume and Kidera factor 4) were computed in VDJtools. Following reprocessing of the reads by TCRdb, the data hold one row per CDR3 protein sequence and no DNA is available. The V and J calls reflect TCRdb's pipeline rather than the authors' work. This sample's records show about 150,000 distinct CDR3 sequences. Less than 0.55% of the sample goes to the ten largest clones.

This clonotype was obtained from a human donor in good health. Some clones in this sample may be carry-over from other donors' samples. Sequencing used naive CXCR3+ CD8+ T cells from blood. The sample's cell subset or site label, in plain terms: CD45RO-CCR7+CD27+CD95- naive CD8+ T cells expressing CXCR3 (TNR3+). Rearrangement joined TRBV20-1 to TRBJ2-7; TCRdb indicates TRBD1, and absent DNA this call remains unverified. The CDR3 sequence is CSAPRGRGYEQYF.